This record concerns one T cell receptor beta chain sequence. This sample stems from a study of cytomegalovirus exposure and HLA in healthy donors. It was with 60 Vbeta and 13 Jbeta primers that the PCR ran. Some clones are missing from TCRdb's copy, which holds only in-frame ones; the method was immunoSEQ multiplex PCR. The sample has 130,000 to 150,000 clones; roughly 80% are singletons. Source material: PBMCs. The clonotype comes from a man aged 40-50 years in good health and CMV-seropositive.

CDR3 nucleotide sequence: TGCAGCGTTGTCAATTCCGGGACACCTTCCTACGAGCAGTACTTC. This encodes CSVVNSGTPSYEQYF. The chain combines TRBV29-1 with TRBJ2-7; tentative D call: TRBD1 (6 bases). With 4 bases removed from V and 1 base from J, the gap between germline ends came to 17 bases. Germline V gene sequence: CDR1 SQVTM, CDR2 ANQGSEA. The CDR3 is 15 residues long.